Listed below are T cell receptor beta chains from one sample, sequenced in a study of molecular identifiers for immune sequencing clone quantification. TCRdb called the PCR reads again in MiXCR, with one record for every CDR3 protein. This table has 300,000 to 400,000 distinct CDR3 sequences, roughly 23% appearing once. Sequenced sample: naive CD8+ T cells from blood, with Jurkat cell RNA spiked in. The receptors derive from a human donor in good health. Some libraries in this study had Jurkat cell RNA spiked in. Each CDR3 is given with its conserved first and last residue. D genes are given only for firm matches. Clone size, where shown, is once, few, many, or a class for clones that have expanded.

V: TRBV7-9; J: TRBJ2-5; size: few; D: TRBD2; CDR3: CASSYLSGAGETQYF; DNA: TGTGCCAGCAGCTACCTAAGCGGGGCGGGGGAGACCCAGTACTTC
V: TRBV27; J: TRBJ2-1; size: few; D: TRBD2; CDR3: CASSQSGSAYNEQFF; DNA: TGTGCCAGCAGCCAAAGCGGGAGCGCCTACAATGAGCAGTTCTTC
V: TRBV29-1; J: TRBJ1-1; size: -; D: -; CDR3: CSAVEEGSAFF; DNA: TGCAGCGCCGTGGAGGAGGGGTCGGCTTTCTTT
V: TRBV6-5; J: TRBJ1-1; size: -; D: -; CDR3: CASSLGAFSPNTEAFF; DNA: TGTGCCAGCAGTCTGGGGGCCTTTTCCCCGAACACTGAAGCTTTCTTT
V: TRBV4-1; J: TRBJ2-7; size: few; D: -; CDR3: CASSHASPYSSYEQYF; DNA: TGCGCCAGCAGTCACGCTAGCCCTTACAGCTCCTACGAGCAGTACTTC
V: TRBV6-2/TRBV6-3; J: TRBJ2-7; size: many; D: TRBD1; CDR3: CASSSGQRTYEQYF; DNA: TGTGCCAGCAGTTCGGGACAGCGAACCTACGAGCAGTACTTC
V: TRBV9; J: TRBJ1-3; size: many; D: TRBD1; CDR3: CASSVDRGSGNTIYF; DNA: TGCGCCAGCAGCGTGGACAGGGGTTCTGGAAACACCATATATTTT
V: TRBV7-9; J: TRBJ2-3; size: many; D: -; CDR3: CASSPQAEADTQYF; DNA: TGTGCCAGCAGCCCCCAGGCGGAGGCAGATACGCAGTATTTT
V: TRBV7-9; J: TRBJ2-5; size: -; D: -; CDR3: CASSLSGTGFQETQYF; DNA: TGTGCCAGCAGCTTATCCGGGACGGGGTTCCAAGAGACCCAGTACTTC
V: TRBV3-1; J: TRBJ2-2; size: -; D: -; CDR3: CASSSRDHQTGELFF; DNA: TGTGCCAGCAGCTCTCGGGACCACCAGACCGGGGAGCTGTTTTTT
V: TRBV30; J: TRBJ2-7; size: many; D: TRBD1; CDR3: CAWSQGQSYEQYF; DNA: TGTGCCTGGAGTCAGGGACAGTCCTACGAGCAGTACTTC
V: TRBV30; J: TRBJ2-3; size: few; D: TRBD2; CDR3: CAWMSLLSGSDTDTQYF; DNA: TGTGCCTGGATGTCCCTACTCAGCGGGAGTGACACAGATACGCAGTATTTT
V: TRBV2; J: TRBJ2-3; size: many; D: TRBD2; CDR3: CASSEAAGVGTDTQYF; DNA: TGTGCCAGCAGTGAAGCGGCGGGAGTAGGAACAGATACGCAGTATTTT
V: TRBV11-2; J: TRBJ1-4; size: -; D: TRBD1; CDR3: CASSDWTGRTEKLFF; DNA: TGTGCCAGCAGCGACTGGACAGGGAGAACTGAAAAACTGTTTTTT
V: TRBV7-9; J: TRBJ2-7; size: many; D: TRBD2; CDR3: CASSPGLVNEQYF; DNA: TGTGCCAGCAGCCCGGGACTAGTCAACGAGCAGTACTTC
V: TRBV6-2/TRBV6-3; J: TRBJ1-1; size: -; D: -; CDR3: CANSSGGTEAFF; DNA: TGTGCCAACAGTTCGGGGGGCACTGAAGCTTTCTTT
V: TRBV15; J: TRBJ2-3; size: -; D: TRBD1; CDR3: CATSRHNRGFTDTQYF; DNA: TGTGCCACCAGCAGACATAACAGGGGATTCACAGATACGCAGTATTTT
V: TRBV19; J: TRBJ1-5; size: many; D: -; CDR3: CASSITQGNQPQHF; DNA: TGTGCCAGTAGTATAACACAGGGTAATCAGCCCCAGCATTTT
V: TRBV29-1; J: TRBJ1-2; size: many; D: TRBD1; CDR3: CSVNRGDYGYTF; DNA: TGCAGCGTAAACAGGGGTGACTATGGCTACACCTTC
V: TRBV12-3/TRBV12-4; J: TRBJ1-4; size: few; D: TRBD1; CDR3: CASSLGTGVLEGEKLFF; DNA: TGTGCCAGCAGTTTGGGGACAGGGGTTTTAGAAGGTGAAAAACTGTTTTTT
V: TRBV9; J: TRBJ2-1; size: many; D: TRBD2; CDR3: CASSPGTSGYNEQFF; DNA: TGTGCCAGCAGCCCCGGGACTAGCGGTTACAATGAGCAGTTCTTC
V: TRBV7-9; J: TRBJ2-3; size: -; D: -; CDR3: CASSLEGVGGAPTDTQYF; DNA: TGTGCCAGCAGCTTAGAAGGGGTCGGCGGAGCTCCCACAGATACGCAGTATTTT
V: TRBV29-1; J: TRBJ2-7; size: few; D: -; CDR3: CSVVAATYEQYF; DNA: TGCAGCGTTGTGGCAGCAACCTACGAGCAGTACTTC
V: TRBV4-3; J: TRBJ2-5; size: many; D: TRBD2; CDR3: CASSQDRASGHQETQYF; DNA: TGCGCCAGCAGCCAAGACAGGGCTAGCGGGCACCAAGAGACCCAGTACTTC
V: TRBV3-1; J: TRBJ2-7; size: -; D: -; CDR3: CASSQTAEFYEQYF; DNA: TGTGCCAGCAGCCAAACGGCCGAATTTTACGAGCAGTACTTC
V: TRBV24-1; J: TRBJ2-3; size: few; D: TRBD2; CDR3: CATSERTSGTDTQYF; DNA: TGTGCCACCAGTGAGCGGACTAGCGGTACAGATACGCAGTATTTT
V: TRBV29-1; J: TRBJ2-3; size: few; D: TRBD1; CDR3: CSVEIQGTDTQYF; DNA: TGCAGCGTTGAGATACAGGGGACAGATACGCAGTATTTT
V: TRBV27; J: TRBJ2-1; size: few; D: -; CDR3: CANNRDSYNEQFF; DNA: TGTGCCAACAACCGGGACTCGTACAATGAGCAGTTCTTC
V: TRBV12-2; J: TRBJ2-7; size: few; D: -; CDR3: CASRLGQARGSYEQYF; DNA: TGTGCAAGTCGCCTCGGACAGGCGAGGGGGTCCTACGAGCAGTACTTC
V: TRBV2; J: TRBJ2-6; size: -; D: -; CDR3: CASTGNSGANVLTF; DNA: TGTGCCAGCACGGGGAACTCTGGGGCCAACGTCCTGACTTTC
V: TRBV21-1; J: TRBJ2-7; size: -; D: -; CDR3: CACSKALSYEQYF; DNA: TGTGCCTGCAGCAAAGCGCTTTCTTACGAGCAGTACTTC
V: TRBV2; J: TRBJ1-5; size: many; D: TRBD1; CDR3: CASSEGLAQGDQPQHF; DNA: TGTGCCAGCAGTGAAGGGTTGGCCCAGGGGGATCAGCCCCAGCATTTT
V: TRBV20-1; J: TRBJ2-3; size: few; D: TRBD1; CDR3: CSAPGQGAGDTQYF; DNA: TGCAGTGCGCCGGGACAGGGGGCGGGAGATACGCAGTATTTT
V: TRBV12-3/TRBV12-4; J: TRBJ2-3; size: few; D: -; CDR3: CASSWGASTDTQYF; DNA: TGTGCCAGCAGTTGGGGGGCTTCAACGGATACGCAGTATTTT
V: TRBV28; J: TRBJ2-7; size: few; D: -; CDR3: CASSSTGRLSEQYF; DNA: TGTGCCAGCAGTTCGACAGGGAGGCTGAGCGAGCAGTACTTC
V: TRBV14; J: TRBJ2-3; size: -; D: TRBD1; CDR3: CASSRGQGLADTQYF; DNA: TGTGCCAGCAGCCGGGGACAGGGGCTCGCAGATACGCAGTATTTT
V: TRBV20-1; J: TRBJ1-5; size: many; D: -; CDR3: CSAGGESGQPQHF; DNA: TGCAGTGCGGGGGGGGAATCGGGTCAGCCCCAGCATTTT
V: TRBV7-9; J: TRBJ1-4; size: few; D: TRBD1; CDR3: CASSYEQGASNEKLFF; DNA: TGTGCCAGCAGCTACGAACAGGGGGCGAGTAATGAAAAACTGTTTTTT
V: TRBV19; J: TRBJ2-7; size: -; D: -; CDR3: CASSYQGTYEQYF; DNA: TGTGCCAGTAGTTACCAGGGGACCTACGAGCAGTACTTC
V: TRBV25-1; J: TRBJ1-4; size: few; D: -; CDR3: CASSELYRGYEKLFF; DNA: TGTGCCAGCAGTGAATTATACAGAGGATATGAAAAACTGTTTTTT
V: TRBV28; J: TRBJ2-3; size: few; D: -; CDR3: CASSSGLLDTQYF; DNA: TGTGCCAGCAGTTCGGGGTTATTGGATACGCAGTATTTT
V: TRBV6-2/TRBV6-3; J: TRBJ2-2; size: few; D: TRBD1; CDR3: CASSYRTGSAGELFF; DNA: TGTGCCAGCAGTTACCGGACAGGGTCCGCCGGGGAGCTGTTTTTT
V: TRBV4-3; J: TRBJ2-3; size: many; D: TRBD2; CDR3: CASSQDSRTSTQYF; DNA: TGCGCCAGCAGCCAAGACTCCAGGACTAGCACGCAGTATTTT
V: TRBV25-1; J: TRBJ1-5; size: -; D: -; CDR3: CASSEGLSGDSNQPQHF; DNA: TGTGCCAGCAGTGAAGGATTGTCAGGGGATAGCAATCAGCCCCAGCATTTT
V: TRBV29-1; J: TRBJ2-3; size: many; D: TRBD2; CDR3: CSVAPSSGRAGRTDTQYF; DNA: TGCAGCGTCGCACCCTCTAGCGGGAGGGCAGGGAGGACAGATACGCAGTATTTT
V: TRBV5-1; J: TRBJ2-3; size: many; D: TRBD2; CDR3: CASSLASGVDTQYF; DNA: TGCGCCAGCAGCTTGGCTAGCGGGGTAGATACGCAGTATTTT
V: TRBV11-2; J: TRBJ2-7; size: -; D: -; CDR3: CASSLSNAYEQYF; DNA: TGTGCCAGCAGCTTAAGTAATGCCTACGAGCAGTACTTC
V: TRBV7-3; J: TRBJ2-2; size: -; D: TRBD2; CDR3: CASSAGLAGSGTGELFF; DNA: TGTGCCAGCAGCGCGGGACTAGCGGGATCGGGAACCGGGGAGCTGTTTTTT
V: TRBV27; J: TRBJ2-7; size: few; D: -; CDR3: CAGSPASSYEQYF; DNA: TGTGCCGGCAGCCCCGCAAGCTCCTACGAGCAGTACTTC
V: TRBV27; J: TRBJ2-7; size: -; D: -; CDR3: CATQLQATFSYEQYF; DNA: TGTGCCACGCAGCTTCAGGCGACCTTCTCCTACGAGCAGTACTTC
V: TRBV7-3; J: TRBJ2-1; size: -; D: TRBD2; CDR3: CASSLTPSGAYNEQFF; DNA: TGTGCCAGCAGCTTAACCCCTAGCGGGGCCTACAATGAGCAGTTCTTC
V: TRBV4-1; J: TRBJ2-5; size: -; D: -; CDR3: CAGMGETQYF; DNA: TGCGCCGGCATGGGAGAGACCCAGTACTTC
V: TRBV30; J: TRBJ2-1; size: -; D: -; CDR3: CAWTLWVNNEQFF; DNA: TGTGCCTGGACCCTGTGGGTCAACAATGAGCAGTTCTTC
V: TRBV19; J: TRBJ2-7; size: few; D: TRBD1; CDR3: CASSIRGDSNYEQYF; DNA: TGTGCCAGTAGTATTCGAGGGGACAGTAACTACGAGCAGTACTTC
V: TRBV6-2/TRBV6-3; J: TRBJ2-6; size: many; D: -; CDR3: CASSTDKAGANVLTF; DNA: TGTGCCAGCAGCACTGACAAGGCCGGGGCCAACGTCCTGACTTTC
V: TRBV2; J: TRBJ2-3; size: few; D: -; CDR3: CASRGSSDFTDTQYF; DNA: TGTGCCAGCAGGGGGTCTTCGGACTTCACAGATACGCAGTATTTT
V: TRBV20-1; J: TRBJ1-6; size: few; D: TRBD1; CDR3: CSAIRRDSITPLHF; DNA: TGCAGTGCCATAAGACGGGACAGCATCACACCCCTCCACTTT
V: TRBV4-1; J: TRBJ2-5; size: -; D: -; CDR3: CASSQVYGAETQYF; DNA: TGCGCCAGCAGCCAAGTATACGGGGCAGAGACCCAGTACTTC